The T cell receptor (beta chain) described here comes from a study of blood T cell repertoires in COVID-19. Only in-frame clones appear in the TCRdb table, and some are missing; sequencing was by immunoSEQ multiplex PCR. This sample yields about 140,000 clones, of which roughly 85% are seen a single time; about 3.2% belongs to the top ten. Sequenced input: PBMCs or T cells enriched from blood (not recorded which). The origin of this receptor is a woman between 45 and 65 years old who had recovered from COVID-19.

CDR3 sequence reads: CASSVEDRSSYNSPLHF. In nucleotides, the CDR3 is TGTGCCAGCAGCGTAGAGGACAGGAGCTCCTATAATTCACCCCTCCACTTT. The rearrangement joins TRBV9 to TRBJ1-6, with TRBD1 matching over 7 bases. Germline assignment: CDR1 SGDLS and CDR2 YYNGEE. The V gene end was trimmed by 0 bases and the J gene end by 0 bases; junction bases not matched to a gene: 3. This CDR3 is built from 17 residues.